These 27 T cell receptor beta chains were sequenced from one sample in a study of graft-versus-host responses after intestinal transplantation. Some clones are missing from TCRdb's copy, which holds only in-frame ones; the method was immunoSEQ multiplex PCR. Of 77,000 or so clones in the sample, about 90% were seen once. The specimen comprised PBMCs, sampled 98 days after intestinal transplantation. The receptors shown here come from a human patient who received an intestinal transplant, so some T cells may come from the graft donor.

The chain links TRBV11-3 to TRBJ1-1; 8 positions match TRBD1. V lost 3 bases, J lost 0 bases, and 0 bases stayed unmatched. The CDR3 runs to 14 residues. Germline loops: CDR1 SGHNT, CDR2 YENEEA. The CDR3: CASSLDRVNTEAFF. The DNA for the CDR3 is TGTGCCAGCAGCTTGGACAGGGTGAACACTGAAGCTTTCTTT.

The gene calls are TRBV4-1 and TRBJ2-7, with D possibly matching TRBD1 (6 bases). There are 15 residues in the CDR3. Trimming removed 0 bases at V and 2 bases at J, with 11 bases between. Germline assignment: CDR1 MGHRA and CDR2 YSYEKL. CDR3 nucleotide sequence: TGCGCCAGCAGCCAAGACCAGGGGCAGGCCTACGAGCAGTACTTC. Amino acid sequence: CASSQDQGQAYEQYF.

This chain links TRBV27 with TRBJ2-7, with D maybe TRBD1 (6 bases). The CDR3 consists of 13 residues. Trimming removed 5 bases at V and 5 bases at J, with 13 bases between. Germline CDR1 reads MNHEY; CDR2 reads SMNVEV (reference sequence). CDR3: CASSLLQGNEQYF. The CDR3 nucleotides are TGTGCCAGCAGTCTCTTACAGGGTAACGAGCAGTACTTC.

Remarks on this clone: Other DNA variants within this sample encode the same CDR3. The chain uses TRBV5-1 and TRBJ2-7, with D unclear. V was trimmed by 0 bases and J by 2 bases, leaving 6 bases between them. Germline V gene lookup returns CDR1 SGHRS and CDR2 YFSETQ. CDR3 length: 13 amino acids. CDR3 sequence reads: CASSLGSPYEQYF. The CDR3 DNA reads as TGCGCCAGCAGCTTGGGCAGTCCCTACGAGCAGTACTTC.

The J gene is TRBJ2-1, the V gene TRBV7-9; D is undetermined. Germline V gene sequence: CDR1 SEHNR, CDR2 FQNEAQ (reference sequence). V was pared by 1 base and J by 10 bases, with 11 bases between. The CDR3 spans 13 residues. The CDR3 nucleotides are TGTGCCAGCAGCTTAGTGAACGGGCTCGAGCAGTTCTTC. This codes for CASSLVNGLEQFF. Drawing the rest from reference TRBV7-9 and TRBJ2-1, the complete variable domain is DTGVSQNPRHKITKRGQNVTFRCDPISEHNRLYWYRQTLGQGPEFLTYFQNEAQLEKSRLLSDRFSAERPKGSFSTLEIQRTEQGDSAMYLCASSLVNGLEQFFGPGTRLTVL.

The V gene is TRBV4-2, the J gene TRBJ2-7, with 8 positions matching TRBD1. Germline CDR1 reads LGHNA; CDR2 reads YNFKEQ. Unmatched junction bases numbered 15, after V lost 1 base and J lost 4 bases. The CDR3 consists of 18 residues. CDR3 in amino acids: CASSQVGKFRDRTYEQYF. The CDR3 DNA reads as TGTGCCAGCAGCCAAGTGGGAAAATTCCGGGACAGGACATACGAGCAGTACTTC.

This chain connects TRBV2 to TRBJ2-7; D is perhaps TRBD1 (6 bases). This CDR3 comprises 10 residues. With 8 bases removed from V and 4 bases from J, the gap between germline ends came to 6 bases. Germline V gene lookup returns CDR1 SNHLY and CDR2 FYNNEI. This CDR3 is CASGTYEQYF. The CDR3 nucleotides read TGTGCCAGCGGGACATACGAGCAGTACTTC. Together with reference TRBV2 and TRBJ2-7, the CDR3 gives the full variable domain: EPEVTQTPSHQVTQMGQEVILRCVPISNHLYFYWYRQILGQKVEFLVSFYNNEISEKSEIFDDQFSVERPDGSNFTLKIRSTKLEDSAMYFCASGTYEQYFGPGTRLTVT.

This chain joins TRBV6-1 and TRBJ2-1; 11 nucleotides match TRBD2. V lost 2 bases, J lost 8 bases, and 8 bases stayed unmatched. CDR3 size: 16 residues. The germline V gene has CDR1 MNHNS and CDR2 SASEGT. The CDR3: CASSERLAGIYHEQFF. Written as DNA, the CDR3 is TGTGCCAGCAGTGAACGACTAGCGGGGATATATCATGAGCAGTTCTTC.

The gene calls are TRBV7-9 and TRBJ1-6, with D possibly TRBD1 on 5 matching bases. Germline CDR1 SEHNR, CDR2 FQNEAQ (reference sequence). Trimming cost V 5 bases and J 7 bases, with 15 bases left between them. There are 15 residues in the CDR3. DNA for the CDR3: TGTGCCAGCAGCCTAGGCCGGGACCCGAATTCACCCCTCCACTTT. Translated: CASSLGRDPNSPLHF. Supplemented by reference TRBV7-9 and TRBJ1-6, the full variable domain reads DTGVSQNPRHKITKRGQNVTFRCDPISEHNRLYWYRQTLGQGPEFLTYFQNEAQLEKSRLLSDRFSAERPKGSFSTLEIQRTEQGDSAMYLCASSLGRDPNSPLHFGNGTRLTVT.

The rearrangement joins TRBV29-1 to TRBJ1-5, with 7 bases lining up with TRBD1. V lost 8 bases, J lost 5 bases, and 15 bases stayed unmatched. CDR1 and CDR2 (germline): SQVTM, ANQGSEA. The CDR3 length is 15 residues. Written as DNA, the CDR3 is TGCAGCTACTCCTTCAAACAGGGGAGGGATCAGCCCCAGCATTTT. It codes for CSYSFKQGRDQPQHF.

The chain uses TRBV30 and TRBJ2-2; D might be TRBD2 (6 bases). Per the germline V gene, CDR1 is GTSNPN and CDR2 is SVGIG (reference sequence). This CDR3 is 16 amino acids long. With 5 bases removed from V and 0 bases from J, the gap between germline ends came to 16 bases. CDR3 sequence (DNA): TGTGCCTGGGGGTGGTTGGGGGGACCGAACACCGGGGAGCTGTTTTTT. Translated: CAWGWLGGPNTGELFF.

The chain is built from TRBV6-5 and TRBJ1-2; D is unclear. V lost 0 bases to trimming and J lost 4 bases, with 9 bases between them. This CDR3 contains 14 residues. CDR1 is MNHEY, CDR2 SVGAGI, per germline. The CDR3 DNA reads TGTGCCAGCAGTTACTCCCCAGCCATCTATGGCTACACCTTC. Translation: CASSYSPAIYGYTF.

Written as DNA, the CDR3 is TGTGCCAGCAGAAGACAGCCCCTCCAAGAGACCCAGTACTTC. Protein: CASRRQPLQETQYF. The rearrangement joins TRBV6-5 to TRBJ2-5; maybe TRBD1 (5 bases). Germline loops: CDR1 MNHEY, CDR2 SVGAGI. The ends were cut back, 6 bases at V and 1 base at J, with 12 bases in the middle. This CDR3 region has 14 residues.

The chain joins TRBV4-2 to TRBJ1-2, with D maybe TRBD1 (5 bases). CDR3 length: 14 amino acids. The germline gives CDR1 LGHNA, CDR2 YNFKEQ. Trimming shortened V by 6 bases and J by 2 bases, and 13 bases separated the two germline ends. For the CDR3, the DNA is TGTGCCAGCAGAATGCGACAGCTGAACTATGGCTACACCTTC. Amino acid sequence: CASRMRQLNYGYTF.

The J gene is TRBJ2-5, the V gene TRBV20-1, with TRBD1 as a possible D gene (6 bases). CDR1 and CDR2 (germline): DFQATT, SNEGSKA (reference sequence). The CDR3 length is 11 residues. V lost 3 bases to trimming and J lost 7 bases, with 9 bases between them. CDR3 residues: CSASPGVTQYF. In nucleotides, the CDR3 is TGCAGTGCTAGCCCAGGGGTGACCCAGTACTTC.

The V call is TRBV4-1, the J call TRBJ2-3; 9 positions match TRBD2. V shed 3 bases and J 1 base; nucleotides not matched to a gene: 2. Germline V CDR1 and CDR2: MGHRA, YSYEKL. The CDR3 is made up of 15 amino acids. CDR3 nucleotides: TGCGCCAGCAGCCATAAGCGGGGGGGCACAGATACGCAGTATTTT. Residues: CASSHKRGGTDTQYF.

This clone occurred once. This sequence joins TRBV6-6 and TRBJ2-5; TRBD1 matches 8 bases. V shed 4 bases and J 1 base; nucleotides not matched to a gene: 5. Per germline, CDR1 MNHNY and CDR2 SVGAGI (reference sequence). CDR3 length: 15 residues. CDR3 loop: CASSFNQGAQETQYF. CDR3 DNA sequence: TGTGCCAGCAGTTTCAATCAGGGGGCCCAAGAGACCCAGTACTTC.

V and J are TRBV28 and TRBJ1-3, with no clear D. The CDR3 loop spans 15 amino acids. Germline CDR1 reads MDHEN; CDR2 reads SYDVKM. V lost 2 bases, J lost 1 base, and 9 bases lay in between. CDR3 nucleotide sequence: TGTGCCAGCAGTTTAAGGGCTCTGTCTGGAAACACCATATATTTT. Residues: CASSLRALSGNTIYF.

This clone was counted between two and nine times. V is TRBV6-1 and J is TRBJ1-4; D ambiguous. CDR3 length: 15 residues. V lost 3 bases to trimming and J lost 3 bases, with 11 bases between them. From germline, CDR1 is MNHNS and CDR2 SASEGT. CDR3: CASSDRDGANEKLFF. CDR3 bases: TGTGCCAGCAGTGATCGTGACGGGGCTAATGAAAAACTGTTTTTT.

This clone showed up just a few times. Here the CDR3 reads CASSYEQGNEQFF. The CDR3 nucleotides read TGTGCCAGCAGTTACGAACAGGGCAATGAGCAGTTCTTC. The chain links TRBV6-5 to TRBJ2-1, with D possibly matching TRBD1 (6 bases). Looked up from germline, CDR1 is MNHEY and CDR2 is SVGAGI. The germline V and J ends were trimmed by 2 bases and 6 bases, with 8 bases remaining between them. The length of the CDR3 is 13 residues.

The genes are TRBV7-9 and TRBJ2-7; D possibly matches TRBD1 or TRBD2 (6 bases each). Trimming shortened V by 5 bases and J by 3 bases, and 17 bases separated the two germline ends. Looked up from germline, CDR1 is SEHNR and CDR2 is FQNEAQ (reference sequence). The CDR3 runs to 15 residues. CDR3 DNA sequence: TGTGCCAGCAGCCTGAACCGGGGGCCATACTACGAGCAGTACTTC. This encodes CASSLNRGPYYEQYF. The full variable domain, in which reference TRBV7-9 and TRBJ2-7 provide the parts outside the CDR3, is DTGVSQNPRHKITKRGQNVTFRCDPISEHNRLYWYRQTLGQGPEFLTYFQNEAQLEKSRLLSDRFSAERPKGSFSTLEIQRTEQGDSAMYLCASSLNRGPYYEQYFGPGTRLTVT.

The chain carries TRBV5-6 and TRBJ2-1; 8 bases align to TRBD2. Germline assignment: CDR1 SGHDT and CDR2 YYEEEE. The CDR3 is made up of 16 amino acids. The V segment lost 0 bases and the J segment 8 bases; nucleotides outside the gene matches: 10. The CDR3 region is CASSLAARGGQDEQFF. CDR3 nucleotide sequence: TGTGCCAGCAGCTTGGCCGCTCGGGGGGGCCAGGATGAGCAGTTCTTC.

The V call is TRBV5-4, the J call TRBJ2-7; the match to TRBD2 covers 8 bases. There are 15 residues in the CDR3. The germline gives CDR1 SGHNT, CDR2 YYREEE (reference sequence). The J segment lost 4 bases and the V segment lost 0 bases, leaving 6 bases of the junction unmatched. The chain's CDR3 is CASSLGIAGGYEQYF. The DNA for the CDR3 is TGTGCCAGCAGCTTGGGAATTGCGGGAGGATACGAGCAGTACTTC.

The genes are TRBV7-9 and TRBJ1-3; perhaps TRBD1 as D (5 bases). The germline gives CDR1 SEHNR, CDR2 FQNEAQ (reference sequence). The germline V and J ends were trimmed by 0 bases and 2 bases, with 11 bases remaining between them. The CDR3 is 16 amino acids. The CDR3 nucleotides read TGTGCCAGCAGCTTAGCCCGGGACCCTCCTGGAAACACCATATATTTT. Encoded protein: CASSLARDPPGNTIYF.

Regarding this clone: The sample contains more than one DNA sequence encoding this CDR3. DNA of the CDR3: TGTGCCAGCAGCTTGGGGGTACGTTCGGGCGCGGGGGAGCAGTACTTC. Protein product: CASSLGVRSGAGEQYF. This rearrangement joins TRBV5-4 to TRBJ2-7; a weak D match, TRBD2 (6 bases). CDR1 and CDR2 (germline): SGHNT, YYREEE (reference sequence). V was shortened by 0 bases and J by 7 bases, with 20 bases between the two germline ends. This CDR3 is built from 16 residues.

As DNA, the CDR3 is TGCAGCGTTGAAAGCGGGAGCACAGATACGCAGTATTTT. The encoded protein is CSVESGSTDTQYF. The genes are TRBV29-1 and TRBJ2-3, with a possible D match to TRBD2 (6 bases). There are 13 residues in the CDR3. V was clipped by 2 bases and J by 0 bases, with 6 bases between them. CDR1 SQVTM and CDR2 ANQGSEA come from the germline V gene.

The chain is built from TRBV28 and TRBJ1-2, with TRBD1 identical over 8 bases. CDR3 size: 15 residues. With 2 bases clipped from V and 4 bases from J, the junction kept 6 bases outside the gene matches. Per germline, CDR1 MDHEN and CDR2 SYDVKM. CDR3 DNA sequence: TGTGCCAGCAGTTTAATCCAGGGGGCTATCTATGGCTACACCTTC. It yields the protein CASSLIQGAIYGYTF.